Listed here are 21 T cell receptor beta chains from one sample, sequenced in a study of long-term antiretroviral therapy in people with HIV. The assay, immunoSEQ v3.0, was run at survey level. Profiled with immunoSEQ multiplex PCR; TCRdb holds only in-frame clones, not every one. The sample includes about 33,000 clones, over 65% of them seen just once. The sequencing used unsorted PBMCs, collected 2 years after starting antiretroviral therapy. The source is a woman aged 50 to 65 with HIV.

The chain joins TRBV11-2 to TRBJ2-6; 10 bases are shared with TRBD2. CDR1 SGHAT and CDR2 FQNNGV come from the germline V gene. V was clipped by 5 bases and J by 2 bases; unmatched bases: 9. The CDR3 covers 18 residues. CDR3 sequence (DNA): TGTGCCAGCAGCGCCTTCCCGGGACTAGCGACTGGGGCCAACGTCCTGACTTTC. It yields the protein CASSAFPGLATGANVLTF.

This chain links TRBV6-5 with TRBJ2-1; 7 positions match TRBD2. The length of the CDR3 is 14 residues. After removal of 2 bases from V and 7 bases from J, the junction contained 5 bases not matched to a gene. CDR1 is MNHEY and CDR2 is SVGAGI in the germline V gene. Here the CDR3 DNA reads TGTGCCAGCAGTTACGAGCGGGGAGTAAATGAGCAGTTCTTC. This sequence encodes CASSYERGVNEQFF.

This chain links TRBV11-3 with TRBJ2-1; TRBD1 matches at 7 bases. The CDR3 contains 15 residues. The germline CDR1 and CDR2 sequences are SGHNT and YENEEA. The V gene end was trimmed by 5 bases and the J gene end by 5 bases; junction bases not matched to a gene: 9. This chain's CDR3 is CASSGPGTADNEQFF. The DNA for the CDR3 is TGTGCCAGCAGCGGCCCCGGGACAGCAGACAATGAGCAGTTCTTC. Variable domain in full (rest from reference TRBV11-3 and TRBJ2-1): EAGVVQSPRYKIIEKKQPVAFWCNPISGHNTLYWYLQNLGQGPELLIRYENEEAVDDSQLPKDRFSAERLKGVDSTLKIQPAELGDSAVYLCASSGPGTADNEQFFGPGTRLTVL.

V gene TRBV10-2 combines with J gene TRBJ2-3, with D unclear. From germline, CDR1 is WSHSY and CDR2 SAAADI. The CDR3 contains 13 residues. Between the trimmed V and J ends, which lost 3 bases and 3 bases, there was a span of 7 bases. In DNA, the CDR3 is TGCGCCAGCAGTGAACCAACTACAGATACGCAGTATTTT. Translated, it gives CASSEPTTDTQYF.

This rearrangement joins TRBV11-2 to TRBJ2-7; D remains unclear. V lost 8 bases and J 2 bases, leaving 13 bases between the germline ends. The CDR3 totals 13 residues. Per the germline V gene, CDR1 is SGHAT and CDR2 is FQNNGV. Here the CDR3 DNA reads TGTGCCAGCGGTTACCGTATGGCCTACGAGCAGTACTTC. As protein: CASGYRMAYEQYF.

This clone was found a few times. The V and J genes are TRBV15 and TRBJ1-1, with D perhaps matching TRBD1 (6 bases). V was cut by 5 bases and J by 11 bases, with 12 bases left in between. The CDR3 consists of 11 residues. The germline V gene has CDR1 LNHNV and CDR2 YYDKDF (reference sequence). In DNA, the CDR3 is TGTGCCACCAGCGCTGGGGGCTGGGCTTTCTTT. This gives the protein CATSAGGWAFF.

This clone was found a few times. The V and J genes are TRBV5-1 and TRBJ1-1; no clear D gene. There are 13 residues in the CDR3. In germline, CDR1 is SGHRS, CDR2 YFSETQ. The ends were cut back, 3 bases at V and 7 bases at J, with 13 bases in the middle. CDR3 in DNA: TGCGCCAGCAGCTCGAGAGGAGTTGATGAAGCTTTCTTT. It specifies CASSSRGVDEAFF.

The V gene is TRBV5-5, the J gene TRBJ1-2, with D perhaps matching TRBD1 (6 bases). The V gene's germline CDR1 is SGHKS and CDR2 YYEKEE (reference sequence). The CDR3 runs 13 residues. Trimming pared 5 bases from V and 4 bases from J, leaving 12 bases between. The CDR3 protein is CASRTAGAYGYTF. The DNA of the CDR3 is TGTGCCAGCAGAACAGCAGGGGCCTATGGCTACACCTTC.

The chain uses TRBV7-9 and TRBJ2-2, with D unclear. V was shortened by 4 bases and J by 0 bases, with 9 bases between the two germline ends. The CDR3 has 15 amino acids. Germline loops: CDR1 SEHNR, CDR2 FQNEAQ (reference sequence). In DNA form, the CDR3 reads TGTGCCAGCAGCTCCCAGACGGCGAACACCGGGGAGCTGTTTTTT. It specifies CASSSQTANTGELFF.

This clone was detected a few times. This chain connects TRBV14 to TRBJ2-7; TRBD1 or TRBD2 may be the D gene (5 bases each). Trimming pared 8 bases from V and 3 bases from J, leaving 17 bases between. The germline gives CDR1 SGHDN, CDR2 FVKESK. The CDR3 spans 14 residues. For the CDR3, the DNA is TGTGCCAGCGCGGGCAGGGATGGGGGCTACGAGCAGTACGTC. Its translation: CASAGRDGGYEQYV.

This chain links TRBV11-2 with TRBJ2-3; TRBD2 matches at 15 bases. Trimming took 1 base from V and 5 from J; bases not matched to a gene: 4. The CDR3 runs to 17 residues. Germline CDR1 reads SGHAT; CDR2 reads FQNNGV. CDR3 sequence: CASSLGGLAGGRDTQYF. CDR3 sequence (DNA): TGTGCCAGCAGCTTAGGTGGACTAGCGGGGGGGAGAGATACGCAGTATTTT.

As regards this clone: In this CDR3 the conserved last residue, phenylalanine or tryptophan, is missing, so a read error is likely. It is unclear where the CDR3 begins or ends on the DNA, so no DNA is shown, and the CDR3 is as TCRdb lists it. The rearrangement uses TRBV5-8 and TRBJ1-4; the table's TRBD1 call for D was not verified on the DNA. The CDR3 length is 11 residues, termini included. Germline V gene lookup returns CDR1 SGHTS and CDR2 YDEGEE. This CDR3 reads CASSWTGTGPA.

The chain is built from TRBV7-3 and TRBJ2-3; 7 positions agree with TRBD1. The CDR3 runs to 16 residues. The germline V gene has CDR1 SGHTA and CDR2 FQGTGA. The trim removed 6 bases at V and 0 bases at J, leaving 9 bases unmatched. In DNA form, the CDR3 reads TGTGCCAGCAGTCCAATCAGGGGGTCTAGCACAGATACGCAGTATTTT. This translates into CASSPIRGSSTDTQYF.

The chain carries TRBV6-5 and TRBJ1-3; D might be TRBD1 (5 bases). Deletions cut 6 bases from V and 0 bases from J, with 12 bases between. Germline V gene sequence: CDR1 MNHEY, CDR2 SVGAGI. The CDR3 is 15 residues long. CDR3 amino acids: CASRKSGGSGNTIYF. DNA for the CDR3: TGTGCCAGCAGAAAATCCGGGGGCTCTGGAAACACCATATATTTT.

In regard to this clone: A read error may produce the germline difference seen at one junction end. The CDR3 coding sequence is TGCTCCCTTCCGGGACGGAACTATGGCTACACCTTC. Translation gives CSLPGRNYGYTF. The chain uses TRBV14 and TRBJ1-2; a weak D match, TRBD1 (5 bases). The CDR3 is 12 residues long. CDR1 is SGHDN and CDR2 is FVKESK in the germline V gene. Full variable domain (outside the CDR3, taken from reference TRBV14 and TRBJ1-2): EAGVTQFPSHSVIEKGQTVTLRCDPISGHDNLYWYRRVMGKEIKFLLHFVKESKQDESGMPNNRFLAERTGGTYSTLKVQPAELEDSGVYFCSLPGRNYGYTFGSGTRLTVV.

This clone appeared a few times. The chain combines TRBV10-1 with TRBJ2-3; D gene ambiguous. The germline gives CDR1 WNHNN, CDR2 SYGVQD (reference sequence). This CDR3 is 13 amino acids long. V dropped 2 bases and J dropped 4 bases, with 7 bases sitting between them. CDR3 in DNA: TGCGCCAGCAGTGAGCGGATATCAGATACGCAGTATTTT. Amino acid sequence: CASSERISDTQYF.

The genes are TRBV30 and TRBJ1-2; D call uncertain. Trimming removed 2 bases from V and 4 bases from J, with 11 bases in between. CDR3 length: 13 amino acids. Germline V CDR1 and CDR2: GTSNPN, SVGIG (reference sequence). The CDR3 loop reads CAWSFQDLYGYTF. The CDR3, as DNA: TGTGCCTGGAGTTTCCAGGACCTCTATGGCTACACCTTC.

J is TRBJ1-4 and V is TRBV6-5, with D perhaps matching TRBD1 (6 bases). The V end was cut by 6 bases, the J end by 8 bases, with 19 bases between. The CDR3 has 15 amino acids. Germline values: CDR1 MNHEY, CDR2 SVGAGI. The CDR3, as DNA: TGTGCCAGCAGCTATTTCGCAGGGGAGAGGGAAAAACTGTTTTTT. This codes for CASSYFAGEREKLFF.

The chain uses TRBV5-8 and TRBJ1-6, with a weak D call TRBD1 (6 bases). Trimming cost V 3 bases and J 1 base, with 20 bases left between them. Per the germline V gene, CDR1 is SGHTS and CDR2 is YDEGEE. The CDR3 runs to 19 residues. The CDR3 reads CASSWGAAPGLSYNSPLHF. The DNA of the CDR3 is TGTGCCAGCAGCTGGGGGGCAGCCCCCGGCCTATCCTATAATTCACCCCTCCACTTT.

The chain carries TRBV11-2 and TRBJ2-1; 12 bases fit TRBD2. This CDR3 has 19 residues. CDR1 and CDR2 (germline): SGHAT, FQNNGV. V trimming: 1 base; J trimming: 1 base; junction bases outside the gene matches: 8. This CDR3 reads CASSLVSSGGAWSYNEQFF. The CDR3 bases are TGTGCCAGCAGCTTAGTGTCTAGCGGGGGGGCTTGGTCCTACAATGAGCAGTTCTTC.

The chain employs TRBV7-9 and TRBJ2-4, with 8 bases aligning to TRBD1. Germline assignment: CDR1 SEHNR and CDR2 FQNEAQ (reference sequence). CDR3 length: 14 residues. The V gene end was trimmed by 5 bases and the J gene end by 4 bases; junction bases not matched to a gene: 4. The CDR3 protein is CASSEDRAKNIQYF. CDR3 coding DNA: TGTGCCAGCAGCGAGGACAGGGCGAAAAACATTCAGTACTTC.